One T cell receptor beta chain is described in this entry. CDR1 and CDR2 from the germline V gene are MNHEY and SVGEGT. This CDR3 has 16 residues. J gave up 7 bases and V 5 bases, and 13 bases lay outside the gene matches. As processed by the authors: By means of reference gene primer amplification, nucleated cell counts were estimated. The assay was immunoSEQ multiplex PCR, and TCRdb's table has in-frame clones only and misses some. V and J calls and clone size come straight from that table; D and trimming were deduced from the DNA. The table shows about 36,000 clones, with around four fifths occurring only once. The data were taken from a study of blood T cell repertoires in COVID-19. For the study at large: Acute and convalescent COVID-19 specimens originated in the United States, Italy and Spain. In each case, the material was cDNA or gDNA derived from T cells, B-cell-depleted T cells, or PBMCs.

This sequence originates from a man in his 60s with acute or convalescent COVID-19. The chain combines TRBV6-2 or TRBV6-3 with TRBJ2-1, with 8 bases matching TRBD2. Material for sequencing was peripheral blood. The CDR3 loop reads CASSDGLARSSNEQFF. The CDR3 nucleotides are TGTGCCAGCAGTGACGGACTAGCTCGATCCTCGAATGAGCAGTTCTTC.